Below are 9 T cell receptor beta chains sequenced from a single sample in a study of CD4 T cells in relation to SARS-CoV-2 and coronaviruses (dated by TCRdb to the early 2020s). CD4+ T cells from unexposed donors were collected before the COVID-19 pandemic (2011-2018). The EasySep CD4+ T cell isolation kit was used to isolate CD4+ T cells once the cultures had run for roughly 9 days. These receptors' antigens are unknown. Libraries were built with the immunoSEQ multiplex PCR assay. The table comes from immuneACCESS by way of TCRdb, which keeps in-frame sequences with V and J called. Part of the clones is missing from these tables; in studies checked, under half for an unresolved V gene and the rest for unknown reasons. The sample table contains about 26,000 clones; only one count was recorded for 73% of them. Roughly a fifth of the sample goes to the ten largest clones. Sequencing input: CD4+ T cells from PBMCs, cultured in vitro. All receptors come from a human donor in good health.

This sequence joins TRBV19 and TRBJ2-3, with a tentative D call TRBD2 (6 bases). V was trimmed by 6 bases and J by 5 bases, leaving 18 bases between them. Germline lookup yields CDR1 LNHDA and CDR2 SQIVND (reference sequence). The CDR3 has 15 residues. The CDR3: CASRERAAGLDTQYF. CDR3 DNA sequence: TGTGCCAGTAGAGAAAGGGCCGCGGGGTTAGATACGCAGTATTTT.

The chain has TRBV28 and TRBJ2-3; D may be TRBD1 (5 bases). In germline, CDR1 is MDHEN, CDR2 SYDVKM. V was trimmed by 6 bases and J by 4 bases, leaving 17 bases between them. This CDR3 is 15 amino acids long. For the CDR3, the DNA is TGTGCCAGCAGAGGGGCCTCCGAAGGCGCAGATACGCAGTATTTT. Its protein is CASRGASEGADTQYF.

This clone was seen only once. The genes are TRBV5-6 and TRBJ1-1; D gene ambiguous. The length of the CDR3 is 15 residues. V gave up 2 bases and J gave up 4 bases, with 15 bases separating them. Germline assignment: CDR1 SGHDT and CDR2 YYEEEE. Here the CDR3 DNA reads TGTGCCAGCAGCTTTTCAGGAGCTGGTACCACTGAAGCTTTCTTT. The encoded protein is CASSFSGAGTTEAFF.

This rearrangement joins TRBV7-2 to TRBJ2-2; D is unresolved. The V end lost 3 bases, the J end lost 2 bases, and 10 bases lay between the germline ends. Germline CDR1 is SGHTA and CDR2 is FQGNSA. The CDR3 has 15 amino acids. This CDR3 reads CASSFEKINTGELFF. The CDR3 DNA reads TGTGCCAGCAGCTTTGAGAAGATAAACACCGGGGAGCTGTTTTTT.

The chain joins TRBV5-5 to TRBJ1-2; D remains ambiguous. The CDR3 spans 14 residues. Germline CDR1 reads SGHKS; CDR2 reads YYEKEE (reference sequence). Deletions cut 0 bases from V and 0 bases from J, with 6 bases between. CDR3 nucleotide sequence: TGTGCCAGCAGCTTGGACAGTACTAACTATGGCTACACCTTC. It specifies CASSLDSTNYGYTF.

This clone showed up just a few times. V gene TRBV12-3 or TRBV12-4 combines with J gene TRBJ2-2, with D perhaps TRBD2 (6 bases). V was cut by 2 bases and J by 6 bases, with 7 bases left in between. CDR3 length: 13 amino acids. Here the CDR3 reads CASSLSGAGELFF. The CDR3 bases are TGTGCCAGCAGTTTATCGGGGGCCGGGGAGCTGTTTTTT.

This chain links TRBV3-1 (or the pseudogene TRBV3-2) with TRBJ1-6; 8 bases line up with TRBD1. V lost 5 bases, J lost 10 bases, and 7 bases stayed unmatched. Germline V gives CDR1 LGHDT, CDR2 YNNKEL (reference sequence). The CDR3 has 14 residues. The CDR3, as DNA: TGTGCCAGCAGCGCGGGACAGGTCGAATCACCCCTCCACTTT. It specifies CASSAGQVESPLHF.

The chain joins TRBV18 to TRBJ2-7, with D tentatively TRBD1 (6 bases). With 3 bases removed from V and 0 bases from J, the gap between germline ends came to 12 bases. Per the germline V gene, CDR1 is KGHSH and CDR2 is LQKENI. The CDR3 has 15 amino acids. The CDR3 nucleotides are TGTGCCAGCTCACCCAGACAGGAGCTCTCCTACGAGCAGTACTTC. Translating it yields CASSPRQELSYEQYF.

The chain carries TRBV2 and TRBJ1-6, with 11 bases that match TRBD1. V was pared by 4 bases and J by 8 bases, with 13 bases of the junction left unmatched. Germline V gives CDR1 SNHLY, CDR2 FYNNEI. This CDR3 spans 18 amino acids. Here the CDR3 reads CASSGGTGGSRVDSPLHF. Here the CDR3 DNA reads TGTGCCAGCAGTGGGGGGACAGGGGGGAGCCGTGTGGATTCACCCCTCCACTTT.